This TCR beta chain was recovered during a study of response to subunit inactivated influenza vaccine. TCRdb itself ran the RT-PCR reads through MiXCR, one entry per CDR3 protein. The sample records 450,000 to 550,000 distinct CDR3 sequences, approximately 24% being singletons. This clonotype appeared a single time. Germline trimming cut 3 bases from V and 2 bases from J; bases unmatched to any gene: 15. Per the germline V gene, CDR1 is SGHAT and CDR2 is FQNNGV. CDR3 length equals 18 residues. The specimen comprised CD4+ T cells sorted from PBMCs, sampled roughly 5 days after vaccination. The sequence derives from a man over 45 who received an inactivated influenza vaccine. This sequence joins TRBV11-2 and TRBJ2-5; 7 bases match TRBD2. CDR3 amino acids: CASSFNVWGRGDQETQYF. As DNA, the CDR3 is TGTGCCAGCAGCTTCAATGTATGGGGCCGGGGGGATCAAGAGACCCAGTACTTC.